Below are 17 T cell receptor beta chains sequenced from a single sample in a study of human T cells and chemical hapten exposure. Sample time point: patch test 2, 6 weeks after DPC sensitization. Regarding treatment: therapeutic diphenylcyclopropenone sensitization with weekly scalp DPC. TCRdb re-called the RACE reads with MiXCR, one entry per CDR3 protein. The sample yields 140,000 or so distinct CDR3 sequences, roughly 10% seen once. Sequenced material: whole blood, taken in connection with sensitization to the hapten diphenylcyclopropenone (DPC). The receptor set was obtained from a woman between 50 and 59 years old with alopecia areata. Some clones in this sample may be carry-over from other donors' samples.

This clonotype was counted ten times or more. The rearrangement joins TRBV4-1 to TRBJ1-2, with D maybe TRBD1 (6 bases). V was trimmed by 0 bases and J by 7 bases, leaving 15 bases between them. Germline lookup yields CDR1 MGHRA and CDR2 YSYEKL. The CDR3 totals 15 residues. The CDR3 bases are TGCGCCAGCAGCCAAGATTCGCAGGGGATGTTTGGCTACACCTTC. This encodes CASSQDSQGMFGYTF.

This chain uses TRBV29-1 with TRBJ2-7, with 9 bases that match TRBD2. V dropped 4 bases and J dropped 0; count of bases not matched to a gene: 4. Germline V lookup: CDR1 SQVTM, CDR2 ANQGSEA. The CDR3 is made up of 14 amino acids. Written as DNA, the CDR3 is TGCAGCGTTGTACTAGCGGGTCTCTCCTACGAGCAGTACTTC. This gives the protein CSVVLAGLSYEQYF.

This clonotype was recorded many times. The chain links TRBV18 to TRBJ2-1; TRBD2 matches at 11 bases. Germline values: CDR1 KGHSH, CDR2 LQKENI. The trim removed 3 bases at V and 7 bases at J, leaving 5 bases unmatched. This CDR3 region has 15 residues. The CDR3 region has the DNA TGTGCCAGCTCACCTTCCTTAGCGGGAGGGAATGAGCAGTTCTTC. Amino acids: CASSPSLAGGNEQFF.

This clonotype was seen repeatedly, ten times or more. This rearrangement joins TRBV5-1 to TRBJ1-1; TRBD1 is a possible D gene (6 bases). Looked up from germline, CDR1 is SGHRS and CDR2 is YFSETQ. The V gene lost 3 bases and the J gene lost 0 bases, with 12 bases spanning the gap. This CDR3 spans 15 amino acids. The CDR3 reads CASSSGGAMNTEAFF. The CDR3 region has the DNA TGCGCCAGCAGCTCTGGGGGCGCCATGAACACTGAAGCTTTCTTT. The full variable domain, rest sourced from reference TRBV5-1 and TRBJ1-1, is KAGVTQTPRYLIKTRGQQVTLSCSPISGHRSVSWYQQTPGQGLQFLFEYFSETQRNKGNFPGRFSGRQFSNSRSEMNVSTLELGDSALYLCASSSGGAMNTEAFFGQGTRLTVV.

This clonotype was counted ten times or more. The chain joins TRBV11-2 to TRBJ2-7, with TRBD2 matching 14 bases. Germline CDR1 reads SGHAT; CDR2 reads FQNNGV. The CDR3 extends over 18 amino acids. The J segment lost 0 bases and the V segment lost 5 bases, leaving 9 bases of the junction unmatched. The CDR3 DNA reads TGTGCCAGCAGCGAAAGACTAGCGGGAGGGATCAGCTCCTACGAGCAGTACTTC. Translating it yields CASSERLAGGISSYEQYF.

This clonotype occurred once. The chain carries TRBV2 and TRBJ2-7; D may be TRBD1 (6 bases). The CDR3 has 13 residues. Trimming took off 6 bases at V and 1 base at J, with 10 bases between the two ends. Germline loops: CDR1 SNHLY, CDR2 FYNNEI. CDR3 sequence reads: CASSRTESYEQYF. Here the CDR3 DNA reads TGTGCCAGCAGCAGGACAGAGTCCTACGAGCAGTACTTC.

This clonotype was counted a single time. CDR3 loop: CASSPNGANVLTF. DNA for the CDR3: TGTGCCAGCAGCCCCAACGGGGCCAACGTCCTGACTTTC. The V gene is TRBV3-1, the J gene TRBJ2-6, with D unclear. CDR1 LGHDT and CDR2 YNNKEL come from the germline V gene (reference sequence). This CDR3 is 13 amino acids long. V shed 4 bases and J shed 4 bases, with 5 bases lying between them.

The genes are TRBV20-1 and TRBJ2-4; D not resolved. Trimming pared 1 base from V and 6 bases from J, leaving 19 bases between. Germline V CDR1 and CDR2: DFQATT, SNEGSKA (reference sequence). The CDR3 totals 16 residues. In DNA form, the CDR3 reads TGCAGTGCTAGAGGGGTAGTGGGCCAAGGAACAAACATTCAGTACTTC. Translated, it gives CSARGVVGQGTNIQYF.

This clonotype was detected only a few times. The chain is built from TRBV20-1 and TRBJ2-1; 9 positions agree with TRBD2. Germline V lookup: CDR1 DFQATT, CDR2 SNEGSKA (reference sequence). With V trimmed by 2 bases and J by 7 bases, 0 bases remained unmatched. This CDR3 comprises 12 residues. CDR3 coding DNA: TGCAGTGCTAGACTAGCGGGAAATGAGCAGTTCTTC. This sequence encodes CSARLAGNEQFF.

This clonotype occurred a few times. The chain couples TRBV20-1 to TRBJ2-7; D unresolved. The CDR3 is made up of 11 amino acids. Trimming removed 5 bases from V and 6 bases from J, with 11 bases in between. The germline V gene encodes CDR1 DFQATT and CDR2 SNEGSKA (reference sequence). In DNA, the CDR3 is TGCAGTGCTTTTGTGCTCGCCGAGCAGTACTTC. Translated, it gives CSAFVLAEQYF.

This clonotype appeared a few times. The chain uses TRBV20-1 and TRBJ2-6; 9 positions match TRBD2. V gave up 4 bases and J gave up 0 bases; unmatched junction bases: 4. The germline V gene encodes CDR1 DFQATT and CDR2 SNEGSKA (reference sequence). This CDR3 has 16 residues. The CDR3 DNA reads as TGCAGTGCTACGGGACTAGCCCCCTCTGGGGCCAACGTCCTGACTTTC. Protein: CSATGLAPSGANVLTF.

This clonotype was seen a few times. The gene calls are TRBV12-3 or TRBV12-4 and TRBJ1-5, with D uncertain. With 6 bases removed from V and 7 bases from J, the gap between germline ends came to 19 bases. The CDR3 is made up of 15 amino acids. The CDR3 bases are TGTGCCAGCAGGCGCGCGGACCCTTCCGACCAGCCCCAGCATTTT. It is translated as CASRRADPSDQPQHF.

This clonotype showed up many times. The genes are TRBV7-2 and TRBJ2-1, with TRBD2 matching over 9 bases. Germline CDR1 is SGHTA and CDR2 is FQGNSA. The CDR3 covers 15 residues. The V segment lost 4 bases and the J segment 7 bases; nucleotides outside the gene matches: 8. CDR3 in amino acids: CASSSPGLANNEQFF. The DNA for the CDR3 is TGTGCCAGCAGCTCACCGGGACTAGCTAATAATGAGCAGTTCTTC.

This clonotype was seen repeatedly, ten times or more. The chain is built from TRBV27 and TRBJ2-5; either TRBD1 or TRBD2 may fit D (6 bases each). This CDR3 contains 17 residues. CDR1 and CDR2 (germline): MNHEY, SMNVEV (reference sequence). Trimming shortened V by 6 bases and J by 2 bases, and 22 bases separated the two germline ends. The CDR3 DNA follows: TGTGCCAGCAGGCGCTGGATAAACCGAGGGGGGCAAGAGACCCAGTACTTC. Translated, it gives CASRRWINRGGQETQYF.

This clonotype was observed a few times. J is TRBJ2-1 and V is TRBV5-1, with 8 nucleotides matching TRBD1. CDR3 length equals 13 residues. Germline V gives CDR1 SGHRS, CDR2 YFSETQ. With 4 bases clipped from V and 9 bases from J, the junction kept 6 bases outside the gene matches. The CDR3 region is CASSRRQGTEQFF. For the CDR3, the DNA is TGCGCCAGCAGCCGTAGACAGGGGACTGAGCAGTTCTTC. Filled out from reference TRBV5-1 and TRBJ2-1, the complete variable domain reads KAGVTQTPRYLIKTRGQQVTLSCSPISGHRSVSWYQQTPGQGLQFLFEYFSETQRNKGNFPGRFSGRQFSNSRSEMNVSTLELGDSALYLCASSRRQGTEQFFGPGTRLTVL.

The chain is built from TRBV7-8 and TRBJ2-7; D is undetermined. The CDR3 spans 15 residues. Trimming took 0 bases from V and 1 from J, leaving 10 bases between them. The germline V gene has CDR1 SGHVS and CDR2 FQNEAQ. The CDR3 loop is CASSLALDSSYEQYF. CDR3 bases: TGTGCCAGCAGCTTAGCGCTTGACTCGTCCTACGAGCAGTACTTC.

This clonotype was found a few times. The chain combines TRBV6-2 or TRBV6-3 with TRBJ2-7; maybe TRBD2 (5 bases). The CDR3 has 15 residues. V lost 2 bases and J lost 5, with 16 bases in between. Germline CDR1 is MNHEY and CDR2 is SVGEGT. CDR3 coding DNA: TGTGCCAGCAGTTACGCCTTTGGGAGTTTGCACGAGCAGTACTTC. Translated: CASSYAFGSLHEQYF.